This TCR beta chain emerged from a study of blood T cell repertoires in COVID-19. Turning to the study itself: The cDNA or gDNA used as material had been derived from T cells, B-cell-depleted T cells, or PBMCs.

CDR1 is GTSNPN and CDR2 is SVGIG in the germline V gene (reference sequence). Trimming removed 1 base from V and 10 bases from J, with 14 bases in between. The CDR3 is 13 residues long. Original analysis: The authors estimated nucleated cell counts from reference gene primer amplification. The table came from immunoSEQ multiplex PCR; TCRdb's copy has only in-frame clones and leaves some out. D and trimming come from the DNA, and the V and J calls and clone size come from that table. The data contain roughly 190,000 clones, about 76% of them singletons. The TCR comes from a woman in her 50s with active or convalescent COVID-19. Sample: peripheral blood. This chain links TRBV30 with TRBJ2-1; D possibly corresponds to TRBD2 (5 bases). The CDR3 DNA follows: TGTGCCTGGAGTGAACTAGTTTTAGCGGAGCAGTTCTTC. Its translation: CAWSELVLAEQFF. Looking up the rest from reference TRBV30 and TRBJ2-1 gives the full variable domain: SQTIHQWPATLVQPVGSPLSLECTVEGTSNPNLYWYRQAAGRGLQLLFYSVGIGQISSEVPQNLSASRPQDRQFILSSKKLLLSDSGFYLCAWSELVLAEQFFGPGTRLTVL.